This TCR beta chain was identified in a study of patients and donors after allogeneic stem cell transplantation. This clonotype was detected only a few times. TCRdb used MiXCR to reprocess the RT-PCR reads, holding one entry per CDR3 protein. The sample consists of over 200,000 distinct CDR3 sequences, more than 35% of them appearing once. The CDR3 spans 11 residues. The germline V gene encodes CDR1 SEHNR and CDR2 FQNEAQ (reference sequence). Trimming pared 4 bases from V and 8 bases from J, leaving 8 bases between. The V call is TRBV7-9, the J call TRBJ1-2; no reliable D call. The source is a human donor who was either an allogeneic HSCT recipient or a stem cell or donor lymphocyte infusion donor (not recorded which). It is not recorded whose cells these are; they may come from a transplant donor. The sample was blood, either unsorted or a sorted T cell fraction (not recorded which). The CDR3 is CASSSLVGYTF. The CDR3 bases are TGTGCCAGCAGCTCCCTGGTAGGCTACACCTTC.